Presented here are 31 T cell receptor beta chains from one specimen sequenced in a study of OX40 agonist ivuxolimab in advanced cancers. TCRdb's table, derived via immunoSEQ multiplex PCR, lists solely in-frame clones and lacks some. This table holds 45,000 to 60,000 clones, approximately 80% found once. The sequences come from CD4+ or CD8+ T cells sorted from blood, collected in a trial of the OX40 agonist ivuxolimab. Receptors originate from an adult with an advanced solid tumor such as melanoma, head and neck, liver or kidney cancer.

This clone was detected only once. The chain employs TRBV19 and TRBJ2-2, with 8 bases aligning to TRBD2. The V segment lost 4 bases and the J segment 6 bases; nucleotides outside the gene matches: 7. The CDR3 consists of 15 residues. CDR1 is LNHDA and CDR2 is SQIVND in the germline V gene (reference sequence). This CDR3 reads CASSTPGGVPGELFF. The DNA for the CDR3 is TGTGCCAGTAGTACCCCGGGGGGGGTCCCCGGGGAGCTGTTTTTT.

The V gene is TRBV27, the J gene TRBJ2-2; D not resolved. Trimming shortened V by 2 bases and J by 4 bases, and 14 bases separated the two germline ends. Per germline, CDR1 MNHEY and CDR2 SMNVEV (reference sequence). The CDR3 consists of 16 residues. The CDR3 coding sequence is TGTGCCAGCAGTTTAGGTGGCTTGATCTTCACCGGGGAGCTGTTTTTT. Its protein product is CASSLGGLIFTGELFF.

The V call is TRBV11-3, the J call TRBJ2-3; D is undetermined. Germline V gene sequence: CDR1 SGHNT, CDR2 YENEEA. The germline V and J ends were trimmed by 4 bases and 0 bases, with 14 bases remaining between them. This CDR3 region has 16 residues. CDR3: CASSSEARTSTDTQYF. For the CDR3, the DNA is TGTGCCAGCAGCTCCGAGGCCAGGACCAGCACAGATACGCAGTATTTT.

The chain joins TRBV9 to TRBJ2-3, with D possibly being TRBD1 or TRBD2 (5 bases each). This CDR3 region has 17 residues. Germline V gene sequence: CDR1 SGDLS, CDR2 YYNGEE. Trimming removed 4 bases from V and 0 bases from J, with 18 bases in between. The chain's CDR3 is CASSLFGSGPSTDTQYF. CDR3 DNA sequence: TGTGCCAGCAGCCTTTTTGGGTCGGGGCCGAGCACAGATACGCAGTATTTT.

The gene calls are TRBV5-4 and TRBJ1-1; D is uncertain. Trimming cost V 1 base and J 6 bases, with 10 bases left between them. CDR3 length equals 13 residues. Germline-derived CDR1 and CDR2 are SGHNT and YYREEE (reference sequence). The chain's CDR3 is CASSLYGVPEAFF. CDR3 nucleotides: TGTGCCAGCAGCTTGTATGGGGTACCTGAAGCTTTCTTT.

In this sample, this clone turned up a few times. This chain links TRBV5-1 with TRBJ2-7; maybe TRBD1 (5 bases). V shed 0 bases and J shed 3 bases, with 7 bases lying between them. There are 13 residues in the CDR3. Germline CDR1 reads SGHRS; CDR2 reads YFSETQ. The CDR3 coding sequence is TGCGCCAGCAGCTTGGCCAGGGACTACGAGCAGTACTTC. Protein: CASSLARDYEQYF.

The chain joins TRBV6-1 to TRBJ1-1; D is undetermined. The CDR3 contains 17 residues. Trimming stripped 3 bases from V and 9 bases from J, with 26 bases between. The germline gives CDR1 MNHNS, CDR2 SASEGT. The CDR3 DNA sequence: TGTGCCAGCAGTGATAGGACGGATGTTACCCGGTACGTAAAAGCTTTCTTT. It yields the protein CASSDRTDVTRYVKAFF.

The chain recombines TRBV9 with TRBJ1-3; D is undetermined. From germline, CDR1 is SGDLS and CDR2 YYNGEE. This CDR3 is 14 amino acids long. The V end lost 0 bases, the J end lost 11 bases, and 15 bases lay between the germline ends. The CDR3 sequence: CASSVETSSAAIYF. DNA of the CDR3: TGTGCCAGCAGCGTAGAAACAAGCAGCGCCGCCATATATTTT.

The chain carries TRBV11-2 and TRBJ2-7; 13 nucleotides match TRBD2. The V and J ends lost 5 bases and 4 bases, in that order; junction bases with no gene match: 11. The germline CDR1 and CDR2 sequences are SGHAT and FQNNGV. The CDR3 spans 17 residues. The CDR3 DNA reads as TGTGCCAGCAGCCCTACTAGCGGGAGGGGGAGGTGGTACGAGCAGTACTTC. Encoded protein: CASSPTSGRGRWYEQYF.

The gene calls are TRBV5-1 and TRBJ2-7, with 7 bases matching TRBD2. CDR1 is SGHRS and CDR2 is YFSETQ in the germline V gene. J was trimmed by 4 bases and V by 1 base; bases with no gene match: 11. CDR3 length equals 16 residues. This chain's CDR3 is CASSLPNAGDSYEQYF. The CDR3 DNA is TGCGCCAGCAGCTTGCCCAACGCGGGGGATTCGTACGAGCAGTACTTC. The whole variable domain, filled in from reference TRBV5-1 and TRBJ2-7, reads KAGVTQTPRYLIKTRGQQVTLSCSPISGHRSVSWYQQTPGQGLQFLFEYFSETQRNKGNFPGRFSGRQFSNSRSEMNVSTLELGDSALYLCASSLPNAGDSYEQYFGPGTRLTVT.

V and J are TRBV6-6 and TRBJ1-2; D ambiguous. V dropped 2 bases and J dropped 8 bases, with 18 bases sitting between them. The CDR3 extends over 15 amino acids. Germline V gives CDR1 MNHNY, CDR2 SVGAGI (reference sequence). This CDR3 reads CASSYGSSPRMGYTF. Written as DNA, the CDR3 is TGTGCCAGCAGTTACGGGTCCTCCCCTCGTATGGGCTACACCTTC.

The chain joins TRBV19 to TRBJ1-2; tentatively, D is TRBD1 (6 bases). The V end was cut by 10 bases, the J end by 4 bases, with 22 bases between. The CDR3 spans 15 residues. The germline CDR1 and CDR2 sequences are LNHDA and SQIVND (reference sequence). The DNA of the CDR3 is TGTGCCACCCTGGGGCAGGGAGGGGGAACCTATGGCTACACCTTC. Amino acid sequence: CATLGQGGGTYGYTF. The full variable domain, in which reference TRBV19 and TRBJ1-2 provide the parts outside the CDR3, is DGGITQSPKYLFRKEGQNVTLSCEQNLNHDAMYWYRQDPGQGLRLIYYSQIVNDFQKGDIAEGYSVSREKKESFPLTVTSAQKNPTAFYLCATLGQGGGTYGYTFGSGTRLTVV.

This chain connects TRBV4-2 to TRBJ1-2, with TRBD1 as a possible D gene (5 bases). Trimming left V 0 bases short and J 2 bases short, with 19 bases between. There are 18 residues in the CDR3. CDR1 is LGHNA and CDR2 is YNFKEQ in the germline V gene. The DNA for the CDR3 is TGTGCCAGCAGCCAAGATCGGGGTAGTATGGGGCAGAACTATGGCTACACCTTC. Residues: CASSQDRGSMGQNYGYTF.

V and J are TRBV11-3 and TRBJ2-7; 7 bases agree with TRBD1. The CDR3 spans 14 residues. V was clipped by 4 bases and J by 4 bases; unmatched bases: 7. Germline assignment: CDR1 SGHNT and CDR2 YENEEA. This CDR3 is CASSSRQGSYEQYF. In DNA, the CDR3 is TGTGCCAGCAGCTCCCGACAGGGCTCGTACGAGCAGTACTTC. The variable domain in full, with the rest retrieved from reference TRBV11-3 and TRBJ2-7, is EAGVVQSPRYKIIEKKQPVAFWCNPISGHNTLYWYLQNLGQGPELLIRYENEEAVDDSQLPKDRFSAERLKGVDSTLKIQPAELGDSAVYLCASSSRQGSYEQYFGPGTRLTVT.

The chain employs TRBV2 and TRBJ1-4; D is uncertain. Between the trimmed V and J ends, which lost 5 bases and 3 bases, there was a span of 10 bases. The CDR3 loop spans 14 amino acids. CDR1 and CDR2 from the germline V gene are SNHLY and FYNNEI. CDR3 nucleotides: TGTGCCAGCAGTTGGTCGGGAGCTAATGAAAAACTGTTTTTT. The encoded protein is CASSWSGANEKLFF.

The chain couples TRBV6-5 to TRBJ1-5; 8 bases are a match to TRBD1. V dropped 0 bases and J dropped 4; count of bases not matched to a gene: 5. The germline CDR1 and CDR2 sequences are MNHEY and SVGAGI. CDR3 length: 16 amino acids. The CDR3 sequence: CASSYSRDRFNQPQHF. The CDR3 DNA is TGTGCCAGCAGTTACTCCCGGGACAGGTTTAATCAGCCCCAGCATTTT.

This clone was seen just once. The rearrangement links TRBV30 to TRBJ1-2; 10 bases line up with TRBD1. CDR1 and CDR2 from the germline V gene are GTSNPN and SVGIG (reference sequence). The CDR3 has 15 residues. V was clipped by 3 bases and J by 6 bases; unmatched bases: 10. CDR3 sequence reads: CAWRHPGQGSNGYTF. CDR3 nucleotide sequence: TGTGCCTGGAGACACCCGGGACAGGGGAGTAATGGCTACACCTTC. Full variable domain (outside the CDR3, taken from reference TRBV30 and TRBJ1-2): SQTIHQWPATLVQPVGSPLSLECTVEGTSNPNLYWYRQAAGRGLQLLFYSVGIGQISSEVPQNLSASRPQDRQFILSSKKLLLSDSGFYLCAWRHPGQGSNGYTFGSGTRLTVV.

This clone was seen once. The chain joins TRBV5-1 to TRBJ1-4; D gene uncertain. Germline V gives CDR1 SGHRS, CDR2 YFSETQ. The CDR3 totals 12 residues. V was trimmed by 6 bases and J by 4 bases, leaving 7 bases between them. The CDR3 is CASKGSNEKLFF. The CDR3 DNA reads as TGCGCCAGCAAAGGGAGTAATGAAAAACTGTTTTTT.

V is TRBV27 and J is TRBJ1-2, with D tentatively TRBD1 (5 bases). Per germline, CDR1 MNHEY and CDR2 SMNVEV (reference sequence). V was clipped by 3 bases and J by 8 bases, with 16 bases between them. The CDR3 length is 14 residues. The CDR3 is CASSFISDRGGYTF. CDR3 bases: TGTGCCAGCAGTTTCATCTCTGATCGGGGGGGCTACACCTTC.

The CDR3 nucleotides read TGTGCCAGCAGCTTAGAGGCTACCCCGAACTATGGCTACACCTTC. Translation gives CASSLEATPNYGYTF. The chain links TRBV7-2 to TRBJ1-2; D gene uncertain. The V end was cut by 1 base, the J end by 2 bases, with 11 bases between. The CDR3 runs to 15 residues. The germline V gene encodes CDR1 SGHTA and CDR2 FQGNSA.

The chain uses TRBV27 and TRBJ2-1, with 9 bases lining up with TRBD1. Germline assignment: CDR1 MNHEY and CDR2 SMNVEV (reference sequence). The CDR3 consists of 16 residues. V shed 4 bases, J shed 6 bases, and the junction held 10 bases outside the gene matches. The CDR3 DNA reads TGTGCCAGCAGTTCGCGGGGACAGGGTTTAACCAATGAGCAGTTCTTC. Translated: CASSSRGQGLTNEQFF.

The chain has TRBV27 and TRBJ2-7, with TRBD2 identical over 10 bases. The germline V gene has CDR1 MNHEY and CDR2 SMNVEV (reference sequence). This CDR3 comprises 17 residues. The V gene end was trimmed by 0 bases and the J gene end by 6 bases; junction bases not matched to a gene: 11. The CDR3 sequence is CASSLSVLAGVDGEQYF. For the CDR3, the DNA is TGTGCCAGCAGTTTATCGGTTCTAGCGGGAGTAGATGGCGAGCAGTACTTC.

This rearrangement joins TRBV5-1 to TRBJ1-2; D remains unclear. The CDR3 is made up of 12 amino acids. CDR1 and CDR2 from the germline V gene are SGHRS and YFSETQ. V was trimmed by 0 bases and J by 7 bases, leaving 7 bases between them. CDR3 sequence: CASSLEVGGYTF. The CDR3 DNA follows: TGCGCCAGCAGCTTGGAAGTGGGTGGCTACACCTTC.

The CDR3 nucleotides are TGTGCCAGTAGTTACGCCATAGACCTATTCTATGGCTACACCTTC. This encodes CASSYAIDLFYGYTF. The V and J genes are TRBV19 and TRBJ1-2, with no clear D. The CDR3 length is 15 residues. V was trimmed by 5 bases and J by 4 bases, leaving 17 bases between them. Looked up from germline, CDR1 is LNHDA and CDR2 is SQIVND (reference sequence).

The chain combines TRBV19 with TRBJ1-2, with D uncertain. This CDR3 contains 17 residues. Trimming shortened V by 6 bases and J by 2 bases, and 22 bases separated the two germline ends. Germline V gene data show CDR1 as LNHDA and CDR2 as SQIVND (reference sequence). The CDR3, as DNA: TGTGCCAGTAGCCCGGGAGGAACGGTAGTGGAAAACTATGGCTACACCTTC. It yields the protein CASSPGGTVVENYGYTF.

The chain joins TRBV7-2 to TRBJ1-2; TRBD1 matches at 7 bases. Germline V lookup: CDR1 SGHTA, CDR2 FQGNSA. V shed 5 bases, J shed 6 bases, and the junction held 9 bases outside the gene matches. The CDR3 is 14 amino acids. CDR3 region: CASSEGQPGHGYTF. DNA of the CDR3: TGTGCCAGCAGCGAGGGACAGCCTGGGCATGGCTACACCTTC.

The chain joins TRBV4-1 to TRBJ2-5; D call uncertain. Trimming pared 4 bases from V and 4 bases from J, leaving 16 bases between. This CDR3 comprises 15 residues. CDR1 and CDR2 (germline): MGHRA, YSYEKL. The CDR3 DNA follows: TGCGCCAGCAGCCTCCAGGACCTCCCGGGAGAGACCCAGTACTTC. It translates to CASSLQDLPGETQYF.

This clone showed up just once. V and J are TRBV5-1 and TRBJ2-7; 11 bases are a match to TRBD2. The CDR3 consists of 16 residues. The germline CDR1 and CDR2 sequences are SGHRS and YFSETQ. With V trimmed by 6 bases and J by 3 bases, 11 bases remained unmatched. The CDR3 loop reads CASKPVGTSGLYEQYF. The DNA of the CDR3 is TGCGCCAGCAAACCTGTAGGGACTAGCGGTCTCTACGAGCAGTACTTC. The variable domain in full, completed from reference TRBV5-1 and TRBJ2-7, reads KAGVTQTPRYLIKTRGQQVTLSCSPISGHRSVSWYQQTPGQGLQFLFEYFSETQRNKGNFPGRFSGRQFSNSRSEMNVSTLELGDSALYLCASKPVGTSGLYEQYFGPGTRLTVT.

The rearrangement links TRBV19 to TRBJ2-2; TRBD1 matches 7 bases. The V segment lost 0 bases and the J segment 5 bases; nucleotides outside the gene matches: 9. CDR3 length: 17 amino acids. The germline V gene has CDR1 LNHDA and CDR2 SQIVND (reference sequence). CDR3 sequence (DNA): TGTGCCAGTAGTATAGATCCCCGGGGCAGGGGGACCGGGGAGCTGTTTTTT. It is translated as CASSIDPRGRGTGELFF.

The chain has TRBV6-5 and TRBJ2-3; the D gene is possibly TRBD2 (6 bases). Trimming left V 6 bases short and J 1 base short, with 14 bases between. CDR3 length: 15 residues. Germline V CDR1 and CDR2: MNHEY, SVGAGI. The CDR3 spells CASRTSAGRTDTQYF. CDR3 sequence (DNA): TGTGCCAGCAGGACGTCCGCGGGACGCACAGATACGCAGTATTTT.

This CDR3 is CASSPNAGRDTQYF. The CDR3 DNA is TGCGCCAGCAGCCCAAACGCAGGTCGGGATACGCAGTATTTT. The chain combines TRBV5-1 with TRBJ2-3; D ambiguous. The CDR3 contains 14 residues. CDR1 is SGHRS, CDR2 YFSETQ, per germline. V lost 4 bases, J lost 6 bases, and 15 bases lay in between.